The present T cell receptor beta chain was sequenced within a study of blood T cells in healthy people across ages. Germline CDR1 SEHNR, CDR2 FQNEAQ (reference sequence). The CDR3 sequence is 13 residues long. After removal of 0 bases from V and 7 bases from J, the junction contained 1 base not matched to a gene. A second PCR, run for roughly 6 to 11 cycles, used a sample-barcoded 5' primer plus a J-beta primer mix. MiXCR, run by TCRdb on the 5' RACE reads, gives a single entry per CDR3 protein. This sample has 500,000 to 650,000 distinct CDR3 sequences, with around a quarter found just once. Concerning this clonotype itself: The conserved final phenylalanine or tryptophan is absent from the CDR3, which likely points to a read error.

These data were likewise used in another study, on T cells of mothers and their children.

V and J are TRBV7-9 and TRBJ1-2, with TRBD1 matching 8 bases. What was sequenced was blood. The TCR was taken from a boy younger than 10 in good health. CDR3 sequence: CASSLAGQVGYTL. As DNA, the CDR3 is TGTGCCAGCAGCTTAGCGGGACAGGTTGGCTACACCTTG.